This TCR beta chain was profiled in a study of OX40 agonist ivuxolimab in advanced cancers. Context from the whole study: The costimulatory receptor OX40 (CD134) was targeted by ivuxolimab, a fully human IgG2 agonistic monoclonal antibody. Among the 52 dose-escalation patients, approximately 20 had hepatocellular carcinoma, approximately 15 melanoma, 9 renal cell carcinoma and 9 head and neck cancer. Partial responses were achieved by three dose-escalation patients, of whom one had hepatocellular carcinoma and two had cutaneous melanoma. Intravenous ivuxolimab was administered to patients every 2 weeks at six dose levels: 0.01, 0.1, 0.3, 1.5, 3 and 10 mg/kg. The paper covers the monotherapy dose-escalation part of the phase I ivuxolimab trial, which included N of about 50 patients. Patients were allowed to have had prior anti-PD-1, anti-PD-L1 or anti-CTLA-4 therapy, and 40% of the dose-escalation patients had been treated with checkpoint inhibitors. A male proportion of about 79% and a mean age of about 60 years, ranging from roughly 23 to 90, were recorded for the dose-escalation cohort. Peripheral TCRbeta sequencing was intended to test whether TCR sequence diversity was altered and clonal T-cell expansion was caused by ivuxolimab.

From a lookup of the germline V gene, CDR1 and CDR2 are SGHRS and YFSETQ. Trimming at the junction amounts to 3 bases on V and 1 base on J, and the germline ends lie 10 bases apart. Its CDR3 holds 14 amino acids, cysteine through phenylalanine. Of all the DNA, just the CDR3 is kept, 42 bases in frame from base 1. Broad study findings and their caveats: Partial responders in the 0.1-3.0 mg/kg groups had among the lowest normalized peripheral clonal expansion, especially among CD8+ T cells. Clonal expansion of both CD4+ and CD8+ blood T cells was observed from baseline to week 6 at doses 0.1 to 3.0 mg/kg. Low levels of normalized T-cell clonal expansion were also shown by some nonresponding patients. The antigen specificity of the clonally expanded peripheral T cells was not determined. On average, CD8+ T cells showed more expanded clones than CD4+ T cells after ivuxolimab.

The table lists this clone with many counts. The antigen this receptor binds is unknown. The sample holds no much larger clone one base away, and base qualities are not on file. Genomic DNA was isolated from the sorted cells so that the TCRbeta CDR3 region could be sequenced. TCRbeta CDR3 regions were sequenced using the immunoSEQ Assay. The table comes from immuneACCESS by way of TCRdb, which keeps in-frame sequences with V and J called. Part of the clones is missing from these tables; in studies checked, under half for an unresolved V gene and the rest for unknown reasons. The sample table contains tens of thousands of clones; only one count was recorded for 65% to 90% of them. 0.95% to 1.3% of the sample goes to the ten largest clones. Patients with autoimmune disease history or receiving systemic immunosuppression were excluded from the trial. Peripheral blood for TCR sequencing was collected from all dose cohorts at baseline, on cycle 4 day 1, and on cycle 7 day 1. Samples came from an open-label, multicenter, first-in-human phase I dose-escalation trial of ivuxolimab. The trial enrolled adults with locally advanced or metastatic head and neck squamous cell, hepatocellular, melanoma or renal cell carcinoma. Before TCR sequencing, CD4+ T cells and CD8+ T cells from peripheral blood were sorted into separate populations.

The clonotype originates from an adult with an advanced solid tumor such as melanoma, head and neck, liver or kidney cancer. The specimen comprised CD4+ or CD8+ T cells sorted from blood, sampled in a trial of the OX40 agonist ivuxolimab. The chain links TRBV5-1 with TRBJ2-5, with the D gene uncertain. Here the CDR3 is given as CASSSQPLQETQYF. The nucleotides are TGCGCCAGCAGCTCTCAACCTCTCCAAGAGACCCAGTACTTC.